These 28 T cell receptor beta chains were sequenced from one sample in a study of cytomegalovirus exposure and HLA in healthy donors. PCR primers comprised 60 Vbeta and 13 Jbeta primers. Libraries were prepared by immunoSEQ multiplex PCR; TCRdb keeps only in-frame clonotypes and omits some of them. This table has roughly 120,000 clones, roughly 81% appearing once. Sequencing was carried out using PBMCs. These receptors came from a woman in her thirties in good health and CMV-seronegative.

The chain joins TRBV2 to TRBJ2-7, with 7 bases that match TRBD2. The germline V gene has CDR1 SNHLY and CDR2 FYNNEI. The CDR3 length is 13 residues. V lost 7 bases to trimming and J lost 6 bases; unmatched junction nucleotides: 9. This CDR3 is CASMLAGEFEQYF. The CDR3 DNA is TGTGCCAGCATGTTGGCGGGGGAATTCGAGCAGTACTTC.

This rearrangement joins TRBV30 to TRBJ2-7, with D possibly TRBD1 on 5 matching bases. V dropped 6 bases and J dropped 1 base, with 19 bases sitting between them. CDR1 GTSNPN and CDR2 SVGIG come from the germline V gene (reference sequence). The CDR3 is made up of 15 amino acids. This chain's CDR3 is CACYEVGQGSYEQYF. CDR3 bases: TGTGCCTGCTATGAGGTTGGACAAGGTTCCTACGAGCAGTACTTC.

This clone was counted between two and nine times. The J gene is TRBJ2-5, the V gene TRBV14; D call uncertain. This CDR3 region has 13 residues. V was cut by 6 bases and J by 0 bases, with 8 bases left in between. The V gene's germline CDR1 is SGHDN and CDR2 FVKESK. The chain's CDR3 is CASRGRHQETQYF. The CDR3 DNA sequence: TGTGCCAGCAGAGGCAGGCACCAAGAGACCCAGTACTTC.

This chain links TRBV2 with TRBJ1-5, with 9 bases aligning to TRBD1. The V and J ends lost 6 bases and 5 bases, in that order; junction bases with no gene match: 14. CDR3 length equals 17 residues. CDR1 is SNHLY and CDR2 is FYNNEI in the germline V gene. The CDR3: CASRRLPRRQGDQPQHF. In DNA, the CDR3 is TGTGCCAGCAGGAGACTCCCTAGGAGACAGGGGGATCAGCCCCAGCATTTT.

This sequence joins TRBV7-3 and TRBJ2-3; a weak D match, TRBD2 (5 bases). CDR1 and CDR2 (germline): SGHTA, FQGTGA. V was trimmed by 1 base and J by 5 bases, leaving 10 bases between them. The CDR3 runs to 14 residues. DNA of the CDR3: TGTGCCAGCAGCTTAAATGCGGGTCGAGATACGCAGTATTTT. Encoded protein: CASSLNAGRDTQYF.

CDR3 nucleotides: TGCGCCAGCAGCCCCGGGACAGTGAACACTGAAGCTTTCTTT. Its translation is CASSPGTVNTEAFF. The V call is TRBV10-1, the J call TRBJ1-1; 7 nucleotides agree with TRBD1. Trimming removed 6 bases from V and 0 bases from J; junction bases left unmatched: 4. Germline loops: CDR1 WNHNN, CDR2 SYGVQD (reference sequence). The CDR3 sequence is 14 residues long.

This chain links TRBV19 with TRBJ1-5, with a weak D call TRBD1 (6 bases). This CDR3 is 17 amino acids long. CDR1 is LNHDA, CDR2 SQIVND, per germline (reference sequence). Trimming took 3 bases from V and 7 from J, leaving 22 bases between them. This CDR3 reads CASSIMVAGAGEQPQHF. The CDR3 DNA sequence: TGTGCCAGTAGTATTATGGTCGCAGGGGCGGGTGAACAGCCCCAGCATTTT.

The CDR3 loop is CASSLGTANYGYTF. CDR3 sequence (DNA): TGTGCCAGCAGCTTAGGGACAGCTAACTATGGCTACACCTTC. The rearrangement links TRBV7-9 to TRBJ1-2, with a possible D match to TRBD1 (6 bases). The CDR3 is 14 residues long. V shed 1 base and J shed 0 bases, with 6 bases lying between them. Germline V CDR1 and CDR2: SEHNR, FQNEAQ (reference sequence).

This clone came up a few times. This sample includes further DNA sequences coding for the same CDR3. The chain is built from TRBV18 and TRBJ2-1, with 7 bases that match TRBD1. V lost 0 bases to trimming and J lost 7 bases; unmatched junction nucleotides: 3. Germline lookup yields CDR1 KGHSH and CDR2 LQKENI. The CDR3 spans 14 residues. As DNA, the CDR3 is TGTGCCAGCTCACCACCGGACAGGAGGAATGAGCAGTTCTTC. Residues: CASSPPDRRNEQFF.

The V gene is TRBV18, the J gene TRBJ2-1; 12 nucleotides line up with TRBD2. V was pared by 4 bases and J by 8 bases, with 9 bases of the junction left unmatched. This CDR3 region has 16 residues. Per the germline V gene, CDR1 is KGHSH and CDR2 is LQKENI. The chain's CDR3 is CASSLGLAGSGDEQFF. The CDR3 DNA reads as TGTGCCAGCTCACTTGGACTAGCGGGATCTGGGGATGAGCAGTTCTTC.

V gene TRBV9 combines with J gene TRBJ1-4; D perhaps matches TRBD1 (6 bases). Germline V gene lookup returns CDR1 SGDLS and CDR2 YYNGEE. The CDR3 spans 15 residues. Deletions cut 0 bases from V and 4 bases from J, with 10 bases between. CDR3 coding DNA: TGTGCCAGCAGCGTAGGTTGGGGGCTTAATGAAAAACTGTTTTTT. It encodes CASSVGWGLNEKLFF.

The chain couples TRBV9 to TRBJ1-1; TRBD1 might be the D (6 bases). The CDR3 extends over 16 amino acids. Trimming removed 0 bases from V and 4 bases from J, with 16 bases in between. Germline lookup yields CDR1 SGDLS and CDR2 YYNGEE. This CDR3 is CASSVEGEGLVTEAFF. CDR3 DNA sequence: TGTGCCAGCAGCGTAGAGGGGGAGGGCTTAGTCACTGAAGCTTTCTTT.

The V call is TRBV4-1, the J call TRBJ1-2, with D perhaps matching TRBD1 (5 bases). This CDR3 contains 16 residues. V was trimmed by 0 bases and J by 7 bases, leaving 18 bases between them. Germline CDR1 and CDR2: MGHRA and YSYEKL. The CDR3 nucleotides read TGCGCCAGCAGCCAAGAACTTGTCGGGGGTAAACGTGGCTACACCTTC. Translating gives CASSQELVGGKRGYTF.

The chain couples TRBV30 to TRBJ2-7, with 12 nucleotides matching TRBD2. The germline V gene has CDR1 GTSNPN and CDR2 SVGIG (reference sequence). CDR3 length: 15 residues. Trimming took 3 bases from V and 3 from J; bases not matched to a gene: 6. This chain's CDR3 is CAWSPTLAGGYEQYF. The CDR3 DNA sequence: TGTGCCTGGAGCCCCACACTAGCGGGAGGCTACGAGCAGTACTTC.

In its sample, this clone was seen once. The V gene is TRBV2, the J gene TRBJ2-7; 8 nucleotides align to TRBD1. Germline loops: CDR1 SNHLY, CDR2 FYNNEI. The CDR3 consists of 14 residues. J lost 4 bases, V lost 2 bases, and 4 bases had no gene match. CDR3 region: CASSETGGRYEQYF. The CDR3 DNA reads TGTGCCAGCAGTGAAACAGGGGGAAGGTACGAGCAGTACTTC.

V is TRBV6-4 and J is TRBJ1-2; a possible D gene is TRBD1 (5 bases). V lost 2 bases, J lost 1 base, and 5 bases lay in between. CDR1 and CDR2 from the germline V gene are MRHNA and SNTAGT. The CDR3 has 13 amino acids. CDR3 DNA sequence: TGTGCCAGCAGTGACGACAGTAACTATGGCTACACCTTC. Amino acids: CASSDDSNYGYTF.

V and J are TRBV19 and TRBJ2-5; a possible D gene is TRBD1 (5 bases). V was pared by 7 bases and J by 1 base, with 22 bases between. CDR3 length: 17 residues. CDR1 LNHDA and CDR2 SQIVND come from the germline V gene (reference sequence). CDR3 in DNA: TGTGCCAGTAAATCGTCTAGGGGCCGGGCCACCCAAGAGACCCAGTACTTC. As protein: CASKSSRGRATQETQYF.

The V call is TRBV30, the J call TRBJ2-5; D is unclear. The J call may be faulty, since TRBJ2-7 better matches the DNA end. The CDR3 is made up of 11 amino acids. Germline V gene lookup returns CDR1 GTSNPN and CDR2 SVGIG (reference sequence). The CDR3 reads CAWSSSYEQYF. The CDR3 DNA follows: TGTGCCTGGAGTTCCTCGTACGAGCAGTACTTC.

J is TRBJ1-1 and V is TRBV2, with a tentative D call TRBD1 (5 bases). Germline CDR1 and CDR2: SNHLY and FYNNEI. The CDR3 runs 14 residues. V dropped 5 bases and J dropped 4 bases, with 14 bases sitting between them. In nucleotides, the CDR3 is TGTGCCAGCAGTCTGGACACCCCCGTCACTGAAGCTTTCTTT. Protein sequence: CASSLDTPVTEAFF.

The gene calls are TRBV5-4 and TRBJ2-5; 7 bases match TRBD1. The CDR3 is 14 residues long. V shed 2 bases, J shed 5 bases, and the junction held 6 bases outside the gene matches. The germline V gene encodes CDR1 SGHNT and CDR2 YYREEE (reference sequence). In nucleotides, the CDR3 is TGTGCCAGCAGCTTTGAGGGGGCTCGGGAGACCCAGTACTTC. As protein: CASSFEGARETQYF.

The rearrangement uses TRBV18 and TRBJ2-7; perhaps TRBD2 as D (5 bases). The V and J ends lost 3 bases and 6 bases respectively, with 21 bases between them. CDR3 length equals 16 residues. Germline CDR1 and CDR2: KGHSH and LQKENI. CDR3 bases: TGTGCCAGCTCACCGCCGGGATCCCAACTGTGGTCCGAGCAGTACTTC. Its translation: CASSPPGSQLWSEQYF.

V and J are TRBV10-3 and TRBJ2-3, with TRBD2 matching over 12 bases. Germline V gene sequence: CDR1 ENHRY, CDR2 SYGVKD. The V segment lost 7 bases and the J segment 5 bases; nucleotides outside the gene matches: 13. CDR3 length equals 17 residues. The CDR3 region is CAIIGLAGGFGVDTQYF. For the CDR3, the DNA is TGTGCCATCATAGGCCTAGCGGGAGGGTTTGGGGTAGATACGCAGTATTTT.

The chain combines TRBV19 with TRBJ1-1; D might be TRBD1 (6 bases). Trimming took off 10 bases at V and 5 bases at J, with 20 bases between the two ends. CDR1 LNHDA and CDR2 SQIVND come from the germline V gene (reference sequence). CDR3 length equals 14 residues. CDR3 nucleotides: TGTGCCACAGAACAGGGTATGGGTAGAACTGAAGCTTTCTTT. Its protein product is CATEQGMGRTEAFF.

The genes are TRBV19 and TRBJ2-1; D might be TRBD1 (5 bases). CDR1 LNHDA and CDR2 SQIVND come from the germline V gene (reference sequence). This CDR3 comprises 15 residues. V shed 3 bases and J shed 2 bases, with 11 bases lying between them. CDR3 sequence: CASSILWGPYNEQFF. DNA for the CDR3: TGTGCCAGTAGTATTCTCTGGGGCCCCTACAATGAGCAGTTCTTC.

V and J are TRBV5-4 and TRBJ2-5; the match to TRBD1 covers 7 bases. In germline, CDR1 is SGHNT, CDR2 YYREEE (reference sequence). The trim removed 0 bases at V and 2 bases at J, leaving 4 bases unmatched. CDR3 size: 15 residues. The CDR3 loop reads CASSLGGTAQETQYF. The CDR3 nucleotides read TGTGCCAGCAGCTTGGGTGGGACAGCTCAAGAGACCCAGTACTTC.

CDR3 residues: CAWSPLWQGRVNTEAFF. The CDR3 bases are TGTGCCTGGAGTCCCCTTTGGCAGGGGAGGGTGAACACTGAAGCTTTCTTT. This rearrangement joins TRBV30 to TRBJ1-1; TRBD1 is a possible D gene (6 bases). The CDR3 contains 17 residues. CDR1 is GTSNPN, CDR2 SVGIG, per germline (reference sequence). The V end lost 2 bases, the J end lost 0 bases, and 19 bases lay between the germline ends.

The chain carries TRBV7-2 and TRBJ2-1; TRBD2 matches at 13 bases. The CDR3 has 15 residues. CDR1 and CDR2 (germline): SGHTA, FQGNSA. V trimming: 4 bases; J trimming: 5 bases; junction bases outside the gene matches: 2. CDR3 region: CASSSGLAGNNEQFF. CDR3 DNA sequence: TGTGCCAGCAGCTCGGGACTAGCGGGGAACAATGAGCAGTTCTTC.

The CDR3: CASSLGLAGFSSYEQYF. In DNA form, the CDR3 reads TGTGCCAGCAGCCTGGGACTAGCGGGCTTCAGCTCCTACGAGCAGTACTTC. The rearrangement uses TRBV11-3 and TRBJ2-5; the match to TRBD2 covers 12 bases. The end of the DNA fits TRBJ2-7 better, so the J call may be wrong. Germline lookup yields CDR1 SGHNT and CDR2 YENEEA. The CDR3 extends over 17 amino acids.